The clone carrying this T cell receptor (beta chain) occurred a few times. The antigen is unknown. This sample stems from a study of T-cell reconstitution after alpha-beta-depleted transplantation in children. General study points: Day-60 TCRbeta diversity that was high in some patients was derived from surviving recipient T cells and thymic progenitors. The main origin of T-cell counts and diversity one year after transplant was newly produced T cells. Expanded graft clones numbering several hundred reportedly gave rise to alpha-beta T cells about two months after transplant.

Unique molecular identifiers were built into the TCRbeta library. MiXCR, run by TCRdb on the PCR reads, gives a single entry per CDR3 protein. The sample lists about 610,000 distinct CDR3 sequences, roughly 27% occurring once. Material: PBMCs, obtained before TCRalphabeta/CD19-depleted stem cell transplant. The TCR sequence derives from a boy in the first two years of life with Wiskott-Aldrich syndrome, due to receive a stem cell transplant.

The CDR3 bases are TGTGCCAGCAGCCAAGAAGGCCGGGAAGCTTTCTTT. Translation gives CASSQEGREAFF. The chain links TRBV3-1 to TRBJ1-1; D is undetermined. The length of the CDR3 is 12 residues. The ends were cut back, 0 bases at V and 8 bases at J, with 7 bases in the middle. In germline, CDR1 is LGHDT, CDR2 YNNKEL (reference sequence).